The 11 T cell receptor beta chains below were found in one sample sequenced in a study of shared clonotypes between healthy human individuals. Here immunoSEQ multiplex PCR was the method, and the copy in TCRdb shows in-frame clones only, minus some. The table has about 480,000 clones, about four fifths seen once; the top ten hold 13%. The sequenced sample consisted of PBMCs. The origin of the receptors is a middle-aged woman in good health. Some clones in this sample may be carry-over from other donors' samples.

The J gene is TRBJ1-1, the V gene TRBV5-1, with D tentatively TRBD1 (5 bases). CDR1 is SGHRS, CDR2 YFSETQ, per germline. V was cut by 4 bases and J by 1 base, with 17 bases left in between. The CDR3 sequence is 16 residues long. CDR3 loop: CASSLSQGGANTEAFF. The CDR3 bases are TGCGCCAGCAGCCTCTCCCAGGGAGGAGCGAACACTGAAGCTTTCTTT.

This chain joins TRBV4-3 and TRBJ2-1; D uncertain. The CDR3 length is 17 residues. V was pared by 1 base and J by 0 bases, with 13 bases between. From germline, CDR1 is LGHNA and CDR2 YSLEER. The CDR3 nucleotides read TGCGCCAGCAGCCAAGTTTACGCACAAAGCTCCTACAATGAGCAGTTCTTC. It encodes CASSQVYAQSSYNEQFF.

The chain links TRBV28 to TRBJ1-4; 8 bases line up with TRBD1. The germline V gene encodes CDR1 MDHEN and CDR2 SYDVKM. The CDR3 covers 16 residues. The V and J ends lost 4 bases and 8 bases, in that order; junction bases with no gene match: 12. The CDR3 protein is CASSSPRANRGEKLFF. The CDR3 DNA reads TGTGCCAGCAGTTCGCCCCGCGCCAACAGGGGGGAAAAACTGTTTTTT.

The table lists this clone with a count of one. One base separates it from a far larger clone, so it is likely a read error. The same CDR3 also results from other DNA sequences found in this sample. V and J are TRBV2 and TRBJ1-3; D unclear. The CDR3 has 15 residues. Germline V CDR1 and CDR2: SNHLY, FYNNEI. The V end lost 7 bases, the J end lost 0 bases, and 13 bases lay between the germline ends. The CDR3 nucleotides read TGTGCCAGCAAACAGTCCCGGAGCTCTGGAAACACCATATATTTT. Its translation: CASKQSRSSGNTIYF. The whole variable domain, remainder taken from reference TRBV2 and TRBJ1-3, is EPEVTQTPSHQVTQMGQEVILRCVPISNHLYFYWYRQILGQKVEFLVSFYNNEISEKSEIFDDQFSVERPDGSNFTLKIRSTKLEDSAMYFCASKQSRSSGNTIYFGEGSWLTVV.

V gene TRBV7-8 combines with J gene TRBJ2-5, with 9 bases lining up with TRBD2. The J segment lost 7 bases and the V segment lost 8 bases, leaving 8 bases of the junction unmatched. The CDR3 is 13 residues long. Per germline, CDR1 SGHVS and CDR2 FQNEAQ. As DNA, the CDR3 is TGTGCCAGCCTGTCTAGCGGGACGGGGACCCAGTACTTC. This gives the protein CASLSSGTGTQYF.

The CDR3 spells CASRRTSGNYEQYF. The DNA of the CDR3 is TGCGCCAGCAGGCGGACTAGCGGGAACTACGAGCAGTACTTC. This chain uses TRBV5-1 with TRBJ2-5; 12 positions agree with TRBD2. TRBJ2-7 explains the end of the DNA better; the J call may be wrong. Germline lookup yields CDR1 SGHRS and CDR2 YFSETQ. The CDR3 is made up of 14 amino acids.

The genes are TRBV6-4 and TRBJ2-1; 8 bases are shared with TRBD2. J lost 4 bases, V lost 3 bases, and 11 bases had no gene match. Germline V lookup: CDR1 MRHNA, CDR2 SNTAGT. CDR3 length equals 17 residues. CDR3 sequence: CASSEATSDILYNEQFF. CDR3 nucleotides: TGTGCCAGCAGTGAGGCGACTAGCGACATCCTATACAATGAGCAGTTCTTC.

This clone was counted once. The V and J genes are TRBV6-6 and TRBJ1-5; D is perhaps TRBD1 (6 bases). The CDR3 has 16 residues. CDR1 is MNHNY, CDR2 SVGAGI, per germline (reference sequence). The ends were cut back, 0 bases at V and 0 bases at J, with 9 bases in the middle. CDR3 region: CASSYSGGNSNQPQHF. DNA of the CDR3: TGTGCCAGCAGTTACTCAGGGGGGAATAGCAATCAGCCCCAGCATTTT.

The chain employs TRBV15 and TRBJ2-7; a weak D match, TRBD1 (5 bases). Trimming pared 0 bases from V and 0 bases from J, leaving 6 bases between. There are 14 residues in the CDR3. CDR1 and CDR2 (germline): LNHNV, YYDKDF (reference sequence). The CDR3, as DNA: TGTGCCACCAGCAGAGAACAGGCCTCCTACGAGCAGTACTTC. It codes for CATSREQASYEQYF.

V gene TRBV30 combines with J gene TRBJ1-4, with D possibly matching TRBD1 (5 bases). The CDR3 extends over 13 amino acids. Germline V CDR1 and CDR2: GTSNPN, SVGIG (reference sequence). The V gene lost 7 bases and the J gene lost 8 bases, with 17 bases spanning the gap. CDR3 in amino acids: CASRQTGLEKLFF. CDR3 DNA sequence: TGTGCCTCCCGACAGACCGGGCTGGAAAAACTGTTTTTT.

This clone turned up a few times. The CDR3 sequence: CASSRRDTGELFF. The CDR3 DNA is TGTGCCAGCAGCCGACGGGACACCGGGGAGCTGTTTTTT. The chain uses TRBV6-1 and TRBJ2-2, with D hard to call. Germline V gene data show CDR1 as MNHNS and CDR2 as SASEGT. CDR3 length: 13 residues. The V end lost 6 bases, the J end lost 3 bases, and 8 bases lay between the germline ends.